This record covers a single T cell receptor (beta chain). CD8+ and CD4+ T cells from blood underwent TCR beta sequencing, which was carried out in a high-throughput format. The CDR3 has 15 amino acids. The germline CDR1 and CDR2 sequences are MNHEY and SVGAGI. V lost 6 bases and J lost 2; bases outside the gene matches: 7. The data were obtained in a study of CD8 T cells in Susac syndrome. When the RNA was reverse transcribed, random hexamers were used with an input of roughly 0.45 to 1 ug. Multiplex PCR with immunoSEQ amplified the TCR beta CDR3 across 54 Vbeta and 13 Jbeta. TCRdb fed the immunoSEQ multiplex PCR reads into MiXCR, producing one record per CDR3 protein. The data contain some 80,000 distinct CDR3 sequences, around 94% of them singletons.

The chain uses TRBV6-5 and TRBJ2-1, with 7 positions matching TRBD2. The sequencing sample was made of CD8+ T cells from PBMCs. This TCR was sampled from a human donor in good health. As DNA, the CDR3 is TGTGCCAGCAGCTCTAGCGGAGATCCCTACAATGAGCAGTTCTTC. This encodes CASSSSGDPYNEQFF.